The 22 T cell receptor beta chains listed next were all sequenced from one sample in a study of regulatory T cells in long-lasting Graves disease. Arm-PCR of CDR3 regions and iRepertoire HTBI primers were the basis on which TCR beta libraries were built. TCRdb reprocessed the multiplex PCR reads via MiXCR and lists one record per CDR3 protein. In the table there are roughly 520,000 distinct CDR3 sequences, around 12% of which are singletons. Time point in this sample: newly diagnosed GD, antithyroid drugs for less than 3 months. PBMC RNA was the source of the TCR library. The data were also submitted as part of a second study, on T cells in Graves' hyperthyroidism and ophthalmopathy.

This specimen consisted of peripheral blood mononuclear cells (PBMCs), obtained at new diagnosis, from a patient treated with antithyroid drugs. The origin of the receptors is a woman aged 25-40 years with Graves disease.

The chain couples TRBV7-8 to TRBJ1-1; D not resolved. The V gene's germline CDR1 is SGHVS and CDR2 FQNEAQ. V was cut by 1 base and J by 5 bases, with 5 bases left in between. The CDR3 totals 12 residues. CDR3 loop: CASSLVATEAFF. CDR3 sequence (DNA): TGTGCCAGCAGCTTAGTTGCAACTGAAGCTTTCTTT.

This clonotype has just a few counts. The rearrangement links TRBV5-6 to TRBJ2-1; D is perhaps TRBD2 (5 bases). The CDR3 is made up of 17 amino acids. V was cut by 0 bases and J by 4 bases, with 17 bases left in between. Germline-derived CDR1 and CDR2 are SGHDT and YYEEEE. Written as DNA, the CDR3 is TGTGCCAGCAGCTTGGGTTTCTTTGGAGGCAGATACAATGAGCAGTTCTTC. This codes for CASSLGFFGGRYNEQFF.

This clonotype appeared a few times. The germline gene is not matched at one end of the junction; a read error may be the cause. The CDR3 DNA is TGTACCAGCAGTTTCACCCCCGGCAGGGGGCGAGGGAACACTGAAGCTTTCTTT. Translating it yields CTSSFTPGRGRGNTEAFF. The chain has TRBV28 and TRBJ1-1; 8 bases are shared with TRBD1. The germline V gene encodes CDR1 MDHEN and CDR2 SYDVKM. CDR3 length: 18 residues. The full variable domain, completed using reference TRBV28 and TRBJ1-1, is DVKVTQSSRYLVKRTGEKVFLECVQDMDHENMFWYRQDPGLGLRLIYFSYDVKMKEKGDIPEGYSVSREKKERFSLILESASTNQTSMYLCTSSFTPGRGRGNTEAFFGQGTRLTVV.

The sample holds many counts of this clonotype. The chain combines TRBV18 with TRBJ2-2, with D maybe TRBD2 (6 bases). V lost 1 base to trimming and J lost 0 bases, with 9 bases between them. This CDR3 comprises 16 residues. Germline values: CDR1 KGHSH, CDR2 LQKENI. CDR3 residues: CASSPQTGANTGELFF. Here the CDR3 DNA reads TGTGCCAGCTCACCACAGACGGGAGCGAACACCGGGGAGCTGTTTTTT.

The rearrangement links TRBV20-1 to TRBJ1-1; D not certain. Germline lookup yields CDR1 DFQATT and CDR2 SNEGSKA (reference sequence). V was cut by 3 bases and J by 6 bases, with 8 bases left in between. The CDR3 has 11 residues. In DNA form, the CDR3 reads TGCAGTGCTAGCCGCGGCTCTGAAGCTTTCTTT. Amino acids: CSASRGSEAFF.

This sequence joins TRBV20-1 and TRBJ2-3; D might be TRBD2 (6 bases). Germline V gene lookup returns CDR1 DFQATT and CDR2 SNEGSKA (reference sequence). CDR3 length: 17 residues. Trimming removed 0 bases at V and 0 bases at J, with 16 bases between. The CDR3 sequence: CSARDFPGVTSTDTQYF. The CDR3 DNA follows: TGCAGTGCTAGAGATTTCCCGGGGGTTACCAGCACAGATACGCAGTATTTT.

This clonotype was observed at least ten times. The chain joins TRBV12-3 or TRBV12-4 to TRBJ2-7, with a weak D call TRBD1 (6 bases). The CDR3 sequence is 13 residues long. V lost 6 bases and J 0 bases, leaving 9 bases between the germline ends. CDR3 residues: CASRQGFSYEQYF. The CDR3 region has the DNA TGTGCCAGCAGACAGGGATTCTCCTACGAGCAGTACTTC.

This clonotype appeared many times. J is TRBJ1-4 and V is TRBV30; TRBD1 might be the D (5 bases). Germline V CDR1 and CDR2: GTSNPN, SVGIG (reference sequence). The CDR3 totals 14 residues. The V end was cut by 5 bases, the J end by 4 bases, with 14 bases between. CDR3 sequence (DNA): TGTGCCTGGGGGCTTTACAGGCGTAATGAAAAACTGTTTTTT. It specifies CAWGLYRRNEKLFF. Combining the CDR3 with reference TRBV30 and TRBJ1-4 gives the whole variable domain SQTIHQWPATLVQPVGSPLSLECTVEGTSNPNLYWYRQAAGRGLQLLFYSVGIGQISSEVPQNLSASRPQDRQFILSSKKLLLSDSGFYLCAWGLYRRNEKLFFGSGTQLSVL.

V and J are TRBV20-1 and TRBJ1-1, with D maybe TRBD1 (6 bases). CDR1 DFQATT and CDR2 SNEGSKA come from the germline V gene (reference sequence). This CDR3 region has 14 residues. V lost 4 bases to trimming and J lost 8 bases, with 20 bases between them. CDR3 protein: CSANSPDRTWEAFF. The CDR3 nucleotides are TGCAGTGCTAACTCCCCTGACAGGACTTGGGAAGCTTTCTTT.

This clonotype was recorded once. Since a much larger clone is just one base distant, this may be a read error. The J gene is TRBJ2-1, the V gene TRBV18, with 8 bases that match TRBD2. Looked up from germline, CDR1 is KGHSH and CDR2 is LQKENI. The CDR3 is made up of 13 amino acids. Here the CDR3 reads CASPPPTSGEQFF. Written as DNA, the CDR3 is TGTGCCAGCCCACCACCTACTAGCGGTGAGCAGTTCTTC.

This clonotype came up a few times. The J gene is TRBJ2-5, the V gene TRBV15, with no clear D. The CDR3 covers 12 residues. The ends were cut back, 1 base at V and 1 base at J, with 1 base in the middle. CDR1 and CDR2 (germline): LNHNV, YYDKDF (reference sequence). CDR3 nucleotide sequence: TGTGCCACCAGCAGAGCCCAAGAGACCCAGTACTTC. This codes for CATSRAQETQYF.

The sample holds many counts of this clonotype. This chain connects TRBV24-1 to TRBJ2-3; no clear D gene. Germline CDR1 and CDR2: KGHDR and SFDVKD. The CDR3 contains 14 residues. With 7 bases removed from V and 2 bases from J, the gap between germline ends came to 12 bases. DNA of the CDR3: TGTGCCACCAGCCATTTTGGCGTCACAGATACGCAGTATTTT. Its translation is CATSHFGVTDTQYF.

This clonotype was detected many times. This chain uses TRBV9 with TRBJ2-7; possibly TRBD1 for D (6 bases). Trimming left V 3 bases short and J 7 bases short, with 14 bases between. The CDR3 is 13 residues long. CDR1 is SGDLS, CDR2 YYNGEE, per germline. CDR3 sequence (DNA): TGTGCCAGCAGCGCCGGGGACACGTTGGAGCAGTACTTC. This encodes CASSAGDTLEQYF.

The rearrangement uses TRBV19 and TRBJ1-2; TRBD1 aligns across 8 bases. The CDR3 is 14 residues long. Trimming took 5 bases from V and 9 from J; bases not matched to a gene: 11. CDR1 LNHDA and CDR2 SQIVND come from the germline V gene (reference sequence). In DNA form, the CDR3 reads TGTGCCAGTAGTCCTGACAGGGGTTCCCAGCGCTACACCTTC. Translating gives CASSPDRGSQRYTF.

This clonotype has a handful of counts. The J gene is TRBJ2-1, the V gene TRBV18; D perhaps matches TRBD2 (6 bases). V lost 3 bases, J lost 0 bases, and 12 bases lay in between. Germline values: CDR1 KGHSH, CDR2 LQKENI. The CDR3 covers 16 residues. CDR3 nucleotides: TGTGCCAGCTCACCTTTTCGGGAGTACTCCTACAATGAGCAGTTCTTC. Residues: CASSPFREYSYNEQFF.

This clonotype came up many times. The chain uses TRBV11-2 and TRBJ1-6; tentative D call: TRBD1 (6 bases). The CDR3 spans 22 residues. Germline V gene sequence: CDR1 SGHAT, CDR2 FQNNGV. Between the trimmed V and J ends, which lost 4 bases and 2 bases, there was a span of 30 bases. The CDR3 DNA reads TGTGCCAGCAGCTCCCCTCCGACAGGTTCTTTTAGAGCTCCCACCTATAATTCACCCCTCCACTTT. Amino acid sequence: CASSSPPTGSFRAPTYNSPLHF.

The chain combines TRBV5-6 with TRBJ2-7; D is perhaps TRBD1 (6 bases). The V gene's germline CDR1 is SGHDT and CDR2 YYEEEE. CDR3 length: 15 residues. Between the trimmed V and J ends, which lost 4 bases and 2 bases, there was a span of 16 bases. The CDR3 protein is CASSPRDKEPYEQYF. CDR3 DNA sequence: TGTGCCAGCAGCCCCCGGGACAAGGAGCCCTACGAGCAGTACTTC.

This clonotype was found many times. The V and J genes are TRBV7-9 and TRBJ1-1; D not certain. The CDR3 spans 13 residues. Trimming pared 5 bases from V and 3 bases from J, leaving 10 bases between. The germline gives CDR1 SEHNR, CDR2 FQNEAQ (reference sequence). The CDR3 DNA reads as TGTGCCAGCAGCCCATCCGGGTACACTGAAGCTTTCTTT. It encodes CASSPSGYTEAFF.

This clonotype was picked up a small number of times. This clone may be a read error of a much larger clone one base away. V and J are TRBV11-2 and TRBJ1-3; D uncertain. The CDR3 consists of 14 residues. Trimming took 1 base from V and 11 from J, leaving 15 bases between them. Germline CDR1 and CDR2: SGHAT and FQNNGV. CDR3 region: CASSLGSNPDAIYF. CDR3 nucleotide sequence: TGTGCCAGCAGCTTAGGATCCAATCCAGACGCCATATATTTT. Combining the CDR3 with reference TRBV11-2 and TRBJ1-3 gives the whole variable domain EAGVAQSPRYKIIEKRQSVAFWCNPISGHATLYWYQQILGQGPKLLIQFQNNGVVDDSQLPKDRFSAERLKGVDSTLKIQPAKLEDSAVYLCASSLGSNPDAIYFGEGSWLTVV.

This clonotype has a handful of counts. The chain uses TRBV20-1 and TRBJ2-1; D gene uncertain. The V end lost 0 bases, the J end lost 0 bases, and 9 bases lay between the germline ends. The CDR3 spans 15 residues. The germline V gene has CDR1 DFQATT and CDR2 SNEGSKA (reference sequence). As DNA, the CDR3 is TGCAGTGCTAGAGATCGTATGTTCTCCTACAATGAGCAGTTCTTC. It codes for CSARDRMFSYNEQFF.

About this clonotype: This clone may be a read error of a much larger clone one base away. This rearrangement joins TRBV29-1 to TRBJ2-1; D tentatively reads TRBD1 or TRBD2 (6 bases each). The CDR3 spans 13 residues. Germline CDR1 SQVTM, CDR2 ANQGSEA. V lost 3 bases, J lost 7 bases, and 13 bases lay in between. CDR3 nucleotides: TGCAGCGTTGAGTGGCAGGGGAGGAATGAGCAGTTCTTC. Translating gives CSVEWQGRNEQFF.

This clonotype was observed at least ten times. The CDR3 DNA follows: TGTGCCAGCAGTCCCGGGACAGATATACAAACAACTAATGAAAAACTGTTTTTT. This translates into CASSPGTDIQTTNEKLFF. J is TRBJ1-4 and V is TRBV12-3 or TRBV12-4, with 7 bases matching TRBD1. The CDR3 spans 18 residues. The junction had 12 bases not matched to a gene; V was cut back by 5 bases and J by 0 bases.